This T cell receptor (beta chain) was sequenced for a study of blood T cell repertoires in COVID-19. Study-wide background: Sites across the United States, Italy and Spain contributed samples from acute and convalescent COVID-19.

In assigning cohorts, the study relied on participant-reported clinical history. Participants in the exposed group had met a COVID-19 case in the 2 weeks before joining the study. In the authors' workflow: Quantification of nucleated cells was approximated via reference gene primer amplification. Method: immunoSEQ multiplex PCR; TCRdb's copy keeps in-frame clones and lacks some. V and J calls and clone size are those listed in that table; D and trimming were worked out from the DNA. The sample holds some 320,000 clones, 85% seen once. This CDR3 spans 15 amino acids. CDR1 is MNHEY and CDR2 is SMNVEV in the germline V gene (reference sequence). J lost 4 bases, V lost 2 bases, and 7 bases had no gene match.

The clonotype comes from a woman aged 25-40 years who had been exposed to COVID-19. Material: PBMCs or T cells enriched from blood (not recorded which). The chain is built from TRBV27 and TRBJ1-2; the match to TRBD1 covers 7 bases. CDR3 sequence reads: CASSLREGAIYGYTF. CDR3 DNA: TGTGCCAGCAGTTTAAGAGAGGGGGCGATCTATGGCTACACCTTC.